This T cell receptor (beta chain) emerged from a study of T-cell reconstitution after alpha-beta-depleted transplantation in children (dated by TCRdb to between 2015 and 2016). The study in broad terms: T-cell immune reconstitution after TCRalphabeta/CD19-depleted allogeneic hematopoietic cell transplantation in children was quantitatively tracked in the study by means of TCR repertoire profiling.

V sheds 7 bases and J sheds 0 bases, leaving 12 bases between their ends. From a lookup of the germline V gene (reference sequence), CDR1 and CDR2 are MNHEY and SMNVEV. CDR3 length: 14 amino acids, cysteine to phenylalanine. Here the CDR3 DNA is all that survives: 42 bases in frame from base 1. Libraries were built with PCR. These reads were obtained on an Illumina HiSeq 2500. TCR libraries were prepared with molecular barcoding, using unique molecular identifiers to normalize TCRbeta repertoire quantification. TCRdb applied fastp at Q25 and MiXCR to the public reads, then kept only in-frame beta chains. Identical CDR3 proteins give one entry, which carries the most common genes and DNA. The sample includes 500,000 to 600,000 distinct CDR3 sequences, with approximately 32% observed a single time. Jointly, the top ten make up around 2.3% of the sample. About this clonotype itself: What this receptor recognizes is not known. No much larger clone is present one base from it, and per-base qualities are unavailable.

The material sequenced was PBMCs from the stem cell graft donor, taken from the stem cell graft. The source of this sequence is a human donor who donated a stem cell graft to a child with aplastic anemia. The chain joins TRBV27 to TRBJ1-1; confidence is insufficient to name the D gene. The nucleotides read TGTGCCAGCACCTTGAAGCGGTTGAACACTGAAGCTTTCTTT. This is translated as CASTLKRLNTEAFF.